Below are 10 T cell receptor beta chains sequenced from a single sample in a study of T cells expressing NK-cell markers (dated by TCRdb to the early 2020s). The protocol used for the library was 5' RACE. Sequenced using an Illumina HiSeq 2000. TCRdb reprocessed the reads, so every CDR3 protein sequence counts as one entry and DNA is not shown. The sample's table lists a count of around 110,000 distinct CDR3 sequences. The leading ten clones occupy less than 20% of the sample. The sample consisted of blood T cells: a sorted CD56 or NKG2C T cell subset, CD4+ or CD8+ T cells, or bulk PBMC T cells (not recorded which). The receptors here all came from a woman aged 18 to 75 in good health.

The chain joins TRBV19 to TRBJ2-2. From germline, CDR1 is LNHDA and CDR2 SQIVND (reference sequence). The CDR3 covers 16 residues. Here the CDR3 reads CASSIGGDLNTGELFF. Complete variable domain (other parts from reference TRBV19 and TRBJ2-2): DGGITQSPKYLFRKEGQNVTLSCEQNLNHDAMYWYRQDPGQGLRLIYYSQIVNDFQKGDIAEGYSVSREKKESFPLTVTSAQKNPTAFYLCASSIGGDLNTGELFFGEGSRLTVL.

This chain joins TRBV18 and TRBJ1-5; TCRdb's D call, TRBD1, is unchecked because there is no DNA. Germline V CDR1 and CDR2: KGHSH, LQKENI. This CDR3 has 15 amino acids. CDR3 in amino acids: CASSPPGGGDQPQHF. The full variable domain, in which reference TRBV18 and TRBJ1-5 provide the parts outside the CDR3, is NAGVMQNPRHLVRRRGQEARLRCSPMKGHSHVYWYRQLPEEGLKFMVYLQKENIIDESGMPKERFSAEFPKEGPSILRIQQVVRGDSAAYFCASSPPGGGDQPQHFGDGTRLSIL.

The rearrangement links TRBV10-3 to TRBJ2-5; TCRdb selects TRBD2, and the lack of DNA leaves this call unchecked. This CDR3 region has 13 residues. Germline CDR1 ENHRY, CDR2 SYGVKD. CDR3 region: CAINKDLQETQYF.

The genes are TRBV6-2 or TRBV6-3 and TRBJ2-3; the D call of TRBD1 rests on TCRdb alone, since no DNA is present to check it. Germline loops: CDR1 MNHEY, CDR2 SVGEGT. The CDR3 is made up of 15 amino acids. The CDR3 loop is CASSPGTSPPDTQYF.

V and J are TRBV12-3 or TRBV12-4 and TRBJ2-5; TCRdb's D call of TRBD1 is untestable without DNA. The CDR3 covers 13 residues. The CDR3 here is CASSFWGEETQYF.

The chain is built from TRBV4-3 and TRBJ2-3; the D call from TCRdb, TRBD2, cannot be confirmed without DNA. Germline CDR1 LGHNA, CDR2 YSLEER. The CDR3 spans 15 residues. This CDR3 is CASSQDLREGDTQYF.

The gene calls are TRBV27 and TRBJ1-1. The CDR3 has 13 residues. Germline V CDR1 and CDR2: MNHEY, SMNVEV (reference sequence). The CDR3 sequence: CASSFFLNTEAFF.

The V and J genes are TRBV6-1 and TRBJ2-5; TCRdb calls TRBD1, which cannot be checked without DNA. CDR1 is MNHNS and CDR2 is SASEGT in the germline V gene. CDR3 length: 14 amino acids. This chain's CDR3 is CASSSTGSQETQYF.

V gene TRBV7-9 combines with J gene TRBJ2-5; TCRdb picks TRBD1, but there is no DNA to check that call. CDR3 size: 15 residues. Germline V gene lookup returns CDR1 SEHNR and CDR2 FQNEAQ (reference sequence). This CDR3 is CASSIPGGRGETQYF.

V and J are TRBV28 and TRBJ2-3; no DNA is available, so the TRBD2 call from TCRdb remains unchecked. Germline V gene sequence: CDR1 MDHEN, CDR2 SYDVKM. The length of the CDR3 is 17 residues. The CDR3 spells CASSLGLAGATTDTQYF. Together with reference TRBV28 and TRBJ2-3, the CDR3 gives the full variable domain: DVKVTQSSRYLVKRTGEKVFLECVQDMDHENMFWYRQDPGLGLRLIYFSYDVKMKEKGDIPEGYSVSREKKERFSLILESASTNQTSMYLCASSLGLAGATTDTQYFGPGTRLTVL.